Sequencing of this T cell receptor (beta chain) was carried out in a study of beta chain features in type 1 diabetes. Each of the CD4+ naive, central memory, regulatory and stem cell-like memory populations was sorted via CD45RO/CCR7/CD25/CD127/CD95/CD27. The CDR3 is 15 residues long. With 1 base removed from V and 0 bases from J, the gap between germline ends came to 7 bases. CDR1 and CDR2 (germline): KGHSH, LQKENI. Concerning this clone: What it binds is unknown.

Overall study findings and caveats: Diminished insertions and augmented deletions at VDJ junctions characterized type 1 diabetes patients. cDNA-based sequencing might over-represent cells highly expressing TCR.

Expressed TCRB transcripts were sequenced, since all the RNA that had been isolated was reverse transcribed. Repertoires were generated with immunoSEQ multiplex PCR, while TCRdb's copy carries only in-frame clones and drops some. The data show tens of thousands of clones, with about a third seen just once and 0.35% to 0.45% held by the top ten. This rearrangement joins TRBV18 to TRBJ2-1, with D uncertain. Sequenced sample: stem cell memory CD4+ T cells from blood. The receptor was derived from a woman between 18 and 30 years old in good health. This chain's CDR3 is CASSPQQSSYNEQFF. The CDR3 DNA is TGTGCCAGCTCACCACAACAGAGCTCCTACAATGAGCAGTTCTTC.